The 15 T cell receptor beta chains below were found in one sample sequenced in a study of blood T cell repertoires in COVID-19. Here immunoSEQ multiplex PCR was the method, and the copy in TCRdb shows in-frame clones only, minus some. The sample comprises a few hundred thousand clones, 65% to 85% of which are singletons, and 6.5% to 9% rests with the top ten. The sample consisted of PBMCs or T cells enriched from blood (not recorded which). These receptors all stem from a woman aged 40-49 years with acute COVID-19.

This rearrangement joins TRBV29-1 to TRBJ2-3; 11 bases are shared with TRBD2. V shed 6 bases, J shed 9 bases, and the junction held 8 bases outside the gene matches. Germline V gene lookup returns CDR1 SQVTM and CDR2 ANQGSEA. The CDR3 covers 13 residues. CDR3: CSVTSGGQTTQYF. The CDR3 DNA sequence: TGCAGCGTCACTAGCGGGGGTCAGACAACGCAGTATTTT.

The chain combines TRBV7-6 with TRBJ2-7, with D possibly matching TRBD1 (6 bases). Looked up from germline, CDR1 is SGHVS and CDR2 is FNYEAQ. The CDR3 length is 17 residues. V dropped 4 bases and J dropped 0 bases, with 19 bases sitting between them. The CDR3 protein is CASSSRGGRPSSYEQYF. DNA of the CDR3: TGTGCCAGCAGCTCGCGTGGGGGCCGGCCGAGCTCCTACGAGCAGTACTTC. The full variable domain, completed using reference TRBV7-6 and TRBJ2-7, is GAGVSQSPRYKVTKRGQDVALRCDPISGHVSLYWYRQALGQGPEFLTYFNYEAQQDKSGLPNDRFSAERPEGSISTLTIQRTEQRDSAMYRCASSSRGGRPSSYEQYFGPGTRLTVT.

V is TRBV18 and J is TRBJ2-1, with D possibly being TRBD2 (6 bases). Deletions cut 3 bases from V and 3 bases from J, with 9 bases between. The CDR3 is 14 amino acids. CDR1 KGHSH and CDR2 LQKENI come from the germline V gene. The CDR3 reads CASSPGAGYNEQFF. The CDR3 DNA reads as TGTGCCAGCTCACCTGGAGCGGGCTACAATGAGCAGTTCTTC.

The gene calls are TRBV9 and TRBJ1-1, with 7 positions matching TRBD1. The CDR3 loop spans 15 amino acids. Germline CDR1 and CDR2: SGDLS and YYNGEE. V dropped 6 bases and J dropped 2; count of bases not matched to a gene: 10. In nucleotides, the CDR3 is TGTGCCAGCACTCAGGGGGTTATCGGTAACACTGAAGCTTTCTTT. It codes for CASTQGVIGNTEAFF.

This clone occurred a few times. The V gene is TRBV3-1 (or the pseudogene TRBV3-2), the J gene TRBJ1-1; 8 nucleotides match TRBD1. V dropped 9 bases and J dropped 6; count of bases not matched to a gene: 3. CDR3 length equals 11 residues. CDR1 is LGHDT and CDR2 is YNNKEL in the germline V gene (reference sequence). The CDR3 reads CASKQGAEAFF. The CDR3 DNA reads as TGTGCCAGTAAACAGGGGGCTGAAGCTTTCTTT.

The V call is TRBV27, the J call TRBJ1-5; 9 bases are a match to TRBD1. This CDR3 spans 15 amino acids. CDR1 and CDR2 (germline): MNHEY, SMNVEV (reference sequence). V shed 3 bases, J shed 4 bases, and the junction held 4 bases outside the gene matches. The CDR3 region is CASSFSTGGNQPQHF. The CDR3 DNA sequence: TGTGCCAGCAGTTTCTCGACAGGGGGAAATCAGCCCCAGCATTTT.

This sequence joins TRBV28 and TRBJ2-7; tentative D call: TRBD2 (5 bases). This CDR3 comprises 13 residues. CDR1 and CDR2 from the germline V gene are MDHEN and SYDVKM. V lost 3 bases, J lost 6 bases, and 12 bases lay in between. The CDR3 spells CASSLGRLVEQYF. DNA of the CDR3: TGTGCCAGCAGTTTGGGGAGACTCGTCGAGCAGTACTTC.

This clone was seen a few times. The V and J genes are TRBV28 and TRBJ1-6; 8 bases align to TRBD1. The germline gives CDR1 MDHEN, CDR2 SYDVKM. The CDR3 consists of 14 residues. Germline trimming cut 5 bases from V and 7 bases from J; bases unmatched to any gene: 4. In DNA, the CDR3 is TGTGCCAGCAGTACCCGACAGGGGAATTCACCCCTCCACTTT. It is translated as CASSTRQGNSPLHF.

J is TRBJ2-7 and V is TRBV4-3, with TRBD1 identical over 8 bases. Germline loops: CDR1 LGHNA, CDR2 YSLEER. Unmatched junction bases numbered 6, after V lost 6 bases and J lost 2 bases. The CDR3 runs to 14 residues. CDR3 region: CASSPQGEAYEQYF. In DNA, the CDR3 is TGCGCCAGCAGTCCACAGGGGGAGGCCTACGAGCAGTACTTC.

The chain has TRBV12-3 or TRBV12-4 and TRBJ2-7; D call uncertain. The CDR3 sequence is 13 residues long. Deletions cut 1 base from V and 5 bases from J, with 9 bases between. The DNA of the CDR3 is TGTGCCAGCAGTTTAGTTCAATCCCACGAGCAGTACTTC. It yields the protein CASSLVQSHEQYF.

This chain links TRBV19 with TRBJ2-1, with 15 bases aligning to TRBD2. V was clipped by 3 bases and J by 7 bases; unmatched bases: 7. Per germline, CDR1 LNHDA and CDR2 SQIVND (reference sequence). This CDR3 contains 17 residues. This chain's CDR3 is CASSILPGTSGGNEQFF. The CDR3 nucleotides are TGTGCCAGTAGTATCCTACCCGGGACTAGCGGGGGGAATGAGCAGTTCTTC.

This chain joins TRBV7-3 and TRBJ1-1; D call uncertain. This CDR3 comprises 14 residues. The V end was cut by 5 bases, the J end by 2 bases, with 12 bases between. CDR1 is SGHTA, CDR2 FQGTGA, per germline. The CDR3 DNA reads as TGTGCCAGCAGCCTCCAACGAGAAAACACTGAAGCTTTCTTT. Encoded protein: CASSLQRENTEAFF. Full variable domain (outside the CDR3, taken from reference TRBV7-3 and TRBJ1-1): GAGVSQTPSNKVTEKGKYVELRCDPISGHTALYWYRQSLGQGPEFLIYFQGTGAADDSGLPNDRFFAVRPEGSVSTLKIQRTERGDSAVYLCASSLQRENTEAFFGQGTRLTVV.

The chain recombines TRBV6-6 with TRBJ1-1; TRBD1 might be the D (6 bases). This CDR3 has 16 residues. Trimming cost V 5 bases and J 1 base, with 17 bases left between them. Per the germline V gene, CDR1 is MNHNY and CDR2 is SVGAGI (reference sequence). The CDR3 is CASSREGGRGNTEAFF. The CDR3 DNA follows: TGTGCCAGCAGTCGAGAGGGGGGGAGAGGGAACACTGAAGCTTTCTTT.

J is TRBJ2-3 and V is TRBV5-1, with 10 bases lining up with TRBD1. V lost 4 bases and J lost 0; bases outside the gene matches: 8. The V gene's germline CDR1 is SGHRS and CDR2 YFSETQ. This CDR3 is built from 17 residues. The CDR3 protein is CASSPGTGASSTDTQYF. The DNA of the CDR3 is TGCGCCAGCAGCCCTGGGACAGGGGCCTCTAGCACAGATACGCAGTATTTT.

The chain recombines TRBV18 with TRBJ1-2, with TRBD1 matching over 9 bases. The V and J ends lost 1 base and 3 bases, in that order; junction bases with no gene match: 0. The CDR3 sequence is 14 residues long. Germline V gene lookup returns CDR1 KGHSH and CDR2 LQKENI. The CDR3 DNA reads TGTGCCAGCTCACCACGGACAGGGGACTATGGCTACACCTTC. This codes for CASSPRTGDYGYTF. The variable domain in full, completed from reference TRBV18 and TRBJ1-2, reads NAGVMQNPRHLVRRRGQEARLRCSPMKGHSHVYWYRQLPEEGLKFMVYLQKENIIDESGMPKERFSAEFPKEGPSILRIQQVVRGDSAAYFCASSPRTGDYGYTFGSGTRLTVV.